The sequence of this T cell receptor (beta chain) was determined in a study of neurological immune-mediated disorders. Study-wide findings and caveats: Phylogenetic grouping assigned the repertoires of 18 of 34 multiple sclerosis patients to a single cluster of related CDR3 sequences. This cluster may be a repertoire-level signature. Subjects shared no identical expanded-clone CDR3 amino acid sequences, suggesting private TCR-beta repertoires in all groups.

The unsorted libraries had their origin in 2 million PBMCs stored at -80 C. The method for making cDNA was 5'RACE, and it used 10-nucleotide random UMIs. TCRdb ran MiXCR on the 5' RACE reads and lists one entry per CDR3 protein. The profile shows about 95,000 distinct CDR3 sequences, around 3.3% of them singletons. This clonotype was recorded many times. Antigen unknown. The TCR originated in a woman under 30 with multiple sclerosis. Material for sequencing was PBMCs.

CDR3 DNA: TGTGCCAGCAGCGCATTGTTGGACAGGGGGCTGAATGAGCAGTTCTTC. Its translation: CASSALLDRGLNEQFF. This rearrangement joins TRBV7-2 to TRBJ2-1; 11 positions match TRBD1. Per germline, CDR1 SGHTA and CDR2 FQGNSA. The V gene end was trimmed by 5 bases and the J gene end by 7 bases; junction bases not matched to a gene: 10. The CDR3 runs to 16 residues.